This entry describes one TCR beta chain. Only a few counts were recorded for this clonotype. Its antigen remains unidentified. It has no much larger one-base neighbor in the sample; base qualities were not kept. The CDR3 spans 17 residues, from the cysteine through the phenylalanine. Only the CDR3 DNA is retained, 51 bases long and in frame from the first base. Ends trimmed: V by 0 bases, J by 6 bases; bases unmatched to a gene: 10. The germline V gene yields SGHVS for CDR1 and FNYEAQ for CDR2. This sample stems from a study of T cell repertoires in cytomegalovirus infection (dated by TCRdb to the late 2010s). Background for the entire study: Donor HLA type was relevant to the analysis, because carriage of CMV infection together with the matching HLA type was indicated by public TCR beta signatures.

Sequenced using an Illumina HiSeq 1500. In-frame beta chains were kept once TCRdb had trimmed the public reads at Q25 with fastp and called clones with MiXCR. Rows with a matching CDR3 protein are joined into one entry that keeps the most common DNA and genes. For this sample the table gives about 60,000 distinct CDR3 sequences, of which about a third were detected only once. The ten top clones hold nearly 70% of the sample. What the authors observed across the whole study: The ex vivo response was dominated by HLA-C-restricted CMV-specific TCR beta clonotypes, which also provided the single most frequent clonotype in two of eight donors. In both this cohort and an independent roughly 330-donor cohort, the cumulative frequency of public TCR beta family members distinguished carriers of CMV infection plus the relevant HLA type.

The receptor was isolated from a human donor in good health (CMV status not recorded). Some clones in this sample may be carry-over from other donors' samples. The specimen was PBMCs, sequenced either directly or after in vitro stimulation (not recorded which). The V and J genes are TRBV7-6 and TRBJ2-1; 8 central bases correspond to TRBD2. CDR3 loop: CASSLAFREGVGNEQFF. DNA sequence: TGTGCCAGCAGCTTAGCGTTTCGGGAGGGTGTCGGCAATGAGCAGTTCTTC.